This record covers a single T cell receptor (beta chain). Its cognate antigen is unknown. The germline V and J ends were trimmed by 3 bases and 5 bases, with 8 bases remaining between them. The CDR3 is 12 amino acids. Per the germline V gene, CDR1 is LNHDA and CDR2 is SQIVND (reference sequence). TCR beta libraries were made by quantitative 5'-RACE with molecular barcodes. Each CDR3 protein gets one entry after TCRdb re-called the 5' RACE reads with MiXCR. Found here are under 170,000 distinct CDR3 sequences, 40% to 50% of them singletons; the top ten hold 12% to 15%. The record originates from a study of CD8 T cells in ankylosing spondylitis. Findings of the study overall: A TCR beta motif made of fewer than ten highly homologous variants seemed typical of ankylosing spondylitis blood. Within matched ankylosing spondylitis synovial fluid, disease-linked clones were reportedly significantly enriched. CD8+ by phenotype, disease-linked clones were relatively rare in peripheral blood.

The receptor's source is a male donor with ankylosing spondylitis. The chain carries TRBV19 and TRBJ2-7; D gene ambiguous. Sequences were obtained from synovial fluid, either unsorted or a sorted T cell fraction (not recorded which). In DNA form, the CDR3 reads TGTGCCAGTAGTATGGGTGTGAACGAGCAGTACTTC. It encodes CASSMGVNEQYF.